The source of this T cell receptor (beta chain) is a study of blood T cells in healthy people across ages (dated by TCRdb to 2014 to 2015). The study in broad terms: Template switching captured roughly one uniquely barcoded TCR beta cDNA molecule per two T cells in model experiments. Two additional independent replicas of 1 million unique cDNA reads from the same blood draw were analyzed for two donors (one aged 18 to 30 and one aged 80 or older). To avoid experimental bias, donors of different ages were distributed randomly across sequencing lanes. Using deep sequencing normalized with unique cDNA molecular identifiers, the study measured how TCR beta repertoire diversity changes with age. Four age groups were formed from the donors: young (average approximately 15 years), middle-aged (roughly 38), aged (approximately 60) and long-lived (less than 85).

The paper's findings and limits, for the study overall: Compared with the aged group, the long-lived group had more naive CD4+ T cells, fewer expanded clones and increased TCR diversity, suggesting age selection. Bulk unsorted PBMC profiling prevented conclusive comparison of naive and antigen-experienced compartments. Because the CMV infection status of the donors was unknown, age-related changes in expanded clonotypes may potentially have been confounded. There was a strong correlation between observed TCR beta diversity and the percentage of naive T cells measured by flow cytometry. Observed TCR beta diversity per million T cells fell roughly linearly with age, and a significant reduction was already apparent by age roughly 40. Estimates of total diversity based on one million sequenced T cells were considered lower bounds and underestimates.

Receptor amplification or capture employed 5' RACE. Sequenced on an Illumina HiSeq 2500. A second 7 to 11 cycle PCR used a sample-barcoded 5' primer and a J-beta primer mix. A unique molecular identifier was introduced onto each TCR beta cDNA molecule by a template-switch 5' adaptor carrying 12 random nucleotides. Each sample yielded at least 3 million CDR3-containing paired-end reads. First-strand cDNA synthesis was performed from all RNA using the Mint cDNA synthesis kit, with priming by a TRBC-specific oligonucleotide. After uracil-DNA glycosylase treatment, a first 18-cycle PCR used universal primers M1SS and BC2_uni_R on all cDNA. The original pipeline was this. Normalization of each sample was performed by random selection of 1 million high-quality reads, each carrying a distinct molecular identifier. Instead of being binned into consensus sequences, reads that shared molecular identifiers were thrown out. MiTCR, with a Q25 quality threshold and the strictest error-elimination algorithm, was used for CDR3 identification, clonotype clustering and error correction. A nonparametric unseen species model with Euler transformation was used to estimate a lower bound on total TCR beta diversity. In TCRdb, the public reads were trimmed at Q25 with fastp and aligned with MiXCR, with productive beta chains retained. Entries are consolidated by CDR3 protein sequence, retaining the most common genes and DNA. It is TCRdb's table, rather than the study itself, that gives the V and J calls and clone size. The sample contains about 780,000 distinct CDR3 sequences, around 50% of them found a single time. The ten most abundant clones make up around 18% of the sample.

Of note for this clonotype: Its binding antigen is unknown. No per-base quality is available; no much larger clone lies one base away.

The roughly 39 donors, aged 6 to 90 years, were systemically healthy Caucasian individuals from Russia. Each donor gave about 9.7 milliliters of peripheral blood, drawn into EDTA-treated Vacutainer tubes. Ficoll-Paque density-gradient centrifugation was used to isolate PBMCs, with at least 7 million per sample. Total RNA was extracted from PBMCs with Trizol reagent, with at least 6 micrograms obtained per sample. For every donor, flow cytometry on a PBMC aliquot measured the percentage of naive CD45RAhigh/CD27high T cells. Between the V and J ends, shortened by 7 bases and 5 bases respectively, the junction contains 12 bases. The CDR3 goes from the cysteine to the phenylalanine over 11 residues. Only the CDR3 DNA is retained, 33 bases long and in frame from the first base. CDR1 and CDR2 were assigned from the germline V gene as SQVTM and ANQGSEA.

The sequence came from a man of 80 years or more in good health. Source material: blood. Rearrangement joined TRBV29-1 to TRBJ2-7; a tentative D match to TRBD1 spans 6 bases. The CDR3 region reads CSGANRDEQYF. The nucleotides are TGCAGCGGTGCCAACAGGGACGAGCAGTACTTC.